Shown below are 16 T cell receptor beta chains from a single sample sequenced in a study of OX40 agonist ivuxolimab in advanced cancers. Using immunoSEQ multiplex PCR, the repertoire was profiled, and TCRdb retains in-frame clones only, with some absent. The table has about 84,000 clones, 85% to 90% seen once. This material consisted of CD4+ or CD8+ T cells sorted from blood, taken in a trial of the OX40 agonist ivuxolimab. The receptors come from an adult with an advanced solid tumor such as melanoma, head and neck, liver or kidney cancer.

This rearrangement joins TRBV7-3 to TRBJ2-3; D is uncertain. This CDR3 comprises 12 residues. V was trimmed by 3 bases and J by 9 bases, leaving 10 bases between them. CDR1 is SGHTA and CDR2 is FQGTGA in the germline V gene. CDR3 in DNA: TGTGCCAGCAGCTTTTTTGGAGACACGCAGTATTTT. It specifies CASSFFGDTQYF.

The V and J genes are TRBV6-5 and TRBJ1-2, with 7 positions matching TRBD1. Germline CDR1 reads MNHEY; CDR2 reads SVGAGI. J gave up 8 bases and V 0 bases, and 9 bases lay outside the gene matches. The CDR3 consists of 15 residues. The CDR3 sequence: CASSYSWQGELGYTF. The CDR3 DNA is TGTGCCAGCAGTTACTCGTGGCAGGGGGAATTGGGCTACACCTTC.

J is TRBJ1-2 and V is TRBV11-2, with D perhaps TRBD1 (5 bases). In germline, CDR1 is SGHAT, CDR2 FQNNGV. This CDR3 region has 16 residues. Trimming shortened V by 2 bases and J by 4 bases, and 17 bases separated the two germline ends. The CDR3 is CASSLTRDGTIYGYTF. The CDR3 DNA sequence: TGTGCCAGCAGCTTAACGAGGGACGGAACCATCTATGGCTACACCTTC.

The V and J genes are TRBV6-5 and TRBJ2-5; the match to TRBD2 covers 14 bases. J gave up 3 bases and V 7 bases, and 4 bases lay outside the gene matches. Germline V lookup: CDR1 MNHEY, CDR2 SVGAGI. CDR3 length: 15 residues. CDR3 sequence reads: CASNQTSGGEETQYF. CDR3 nucleotides: TGTGCCAGCAACCAGACTAGCGGGGGGGAAGAGACCCAGTACTTC.

This rearrangement joins TRBV10-3 to TRBJ1-2; no definite D call. Between the trimmed V and J ends, which lost 4 bases and 2 bases, there was a span of 8 bases. Germline V gene data show CDR1 as ENHRY and CDR2 as SYGVKD. The length of the CDR3 is 13 residues. CDR3 coding DNA: TGTGCCATCAGTGTGGACGGGAACTATGGCTACACCTTC. Encoded protein: CAISVDGNYGYTF.

The V call is TRBV5-8, the J call TRBJ2-1; D is unclear. CDR1 and CDR2 from the germline V gene are SGHTS and YDEGEE. The CDR3 loop spans 14 amino acids. V was pared by 6 bases and J by 0 bases, with 10 bases between. This CDR3 reads CASIFTRSYNEQFF. The CDR3 region has the DNA TGTGCCAGCATCTTCACCCGCTCCTACAATGAGCAGTTCTTC.

V usage is TRBV19 and J usage is TRBJ2-7; D is possibly TRBD1 (6 bases). Trimming removed 8 bases at V and 0 bases at J, with 14 bases between. There are 14 residues in the CDR3. Germline V gives CDR1 LNHDA, CDR2 SQIVND (reference sequence). The CDR3 region is CASSNRADSYEQYF. The CDR3 region has the DNA TGTGCCAGTTCGAACAGGGCAGACTCCTACGAGCAGTACTTC. The whole variable domain, filled in from reference TRBV19 and TRBJ2-7, reads DGGITQSPKYLFRKEGQNVTLSCEQNLNHDAMYWYRQDPGQGLRLIYYSQIVNDFQKGDIAEGYSVSREKKESFPLTVTSAQKNPTAFYLCASSNRADSYEQYFGPGTRLTVT.

The V and J genes are TRBV28 and TRBJ1-1; 8 nucleotides match TRBD1. The CDR3 is made up of 15 amino acids. After removal of 3 bases from V and 4 bases from J, the junction contained 7 bases not matched to a gene. Per germline, CDR1 MDHEN and CDR2 SYDVKM. The CDR3 loop reads CASSLGAGGITEAFF. CDR3 coding DNA: TGTGCCAGCAGTTTGGGTGCAGGGGGCATCACTGAAGCTTTCTTT.

V and J are TRBV5-1 and TRBJ2-3; a possible D gene is TRBD1 (6 bases). The CDR3 is 13 residues long. Germline-derived CDR1 and CDR2 are SGHRS and YFSETQ. Trimming took 0 bases from V and 10 from J, leaving 12 bases between them. CDR3 sequence (DNA): TGCGCCAGCAGCTTGGCGCCAGGGGACGCGCAGTATTTT. This encodes CASSLAPGDAQYF.

CDR3 protein: CAISGGGSEKLFF. The CDR3 nucleotides are TGTGCCATCAGTGGGGGGGGGAGTGAAAAACTGTTTTTT. The chain joins TRBV10-3 to TRBJ1-4; the D gene is possibly TRBD1 (5 bases). This CDR3 contains 13 residues. Trimming took 4 bases from V and 7 from J, leaving 10 bases between them. The germline V gene has CDR1 ENHRY and CDR2 SYGVKD.

This chain joins TRBV5-1 and TRBJ2-5; 10 nucleotides align to TRBD2. V shed 1 base and J 1 base; nucleotides not matched to a gene: 4. Germline CDR1 is SGHRS and CDR2 is YFSETQ. CDR3 length: 16 residues. The CDR3 coding sequence is TGCGCCAGCAGCTTGTTGTCTAGCGGGGGCCAAGAGACCCAGTACTTC. This encodes CASSLLSSGGQETQYF. The variable domain in full, with the rest retrieved from reference TRBV5-1 and TRBJ2-5, is KAGVTQTPRYLIKTRGQQVTLSCSPISGHRSVSWYQQTPGQGLQFLFEYFSETQRNKGNFPGRFSGRQFSNSRSEMNVSTLELGDSALYLCASSLLSSGGQETQYFGPGTRLLVL.

The rearrangement uses TRBV7-9 and TRBJ2-7, with D possibly being TRBD1 or TRBD2 (5 bases each). The ends were cut back, 0 bases at V and 2 bases at J, with 11 bases in the middle. Germline CDR1 is SEHNR and CDR2 is FQNEAQ (reference sequence). The CDR3 totals 15 residues. The CDR3 spells CASSLARDPPYEQYF. As DNA, the CDR3 is TGTGCCAGCAGCTTAGCTCGGGACCCACCCTACGAGCAGTACTTC.

This rearrangement joins TRBV28 to TRBJ1-2, with D uncertain. The V end was cut by 6 bases, the J end by 1 base, with 12 bases between. The CDR3 extends over 14 amino acids. Germline V gene lookup returns CDR1 MDHEN and CDR2 SYDVKM. The CDR3 loop reads CASRTTGINYGYTF. The CDR3 DNA follows: TGTGCCAGCAGGACAACGGGGATTAACTATGGCTACACCTTC.

The CDR3 region is CASSLGGTSTDTQYF. Written as DNA, the CDR3 is TGTGCCAGCAGCTTAGGCGGGACCAGCACAGATACGCAGTATTTT. This rearrangement joins TRBV11-3 to TRBJ2-3, with a tentative D call TRBD2 (6 bases). There are 15 residues in the CDR3. CDR1 SGHNT and CDR2 YENEEA come from the germline V gene. The V and J ends lost 1 base and 0 bases respectively, with 8 bases between them.

This clone was counted between two and nine times. The J gene is TRBJ2-7, the V gene TRBV19, with 13 bases aligning to TRBD2. Per germline, CDR1 LNHDA and CDR2 SQIVND (reference sequence). The ends lost 9 bases at V and 0 bases at J; junction bases unmatched: 11. This CDR3 has 17 amino acids. The CDR3 loop reads CASDLGLAGWGSYEQYV. The CDR3 nucleotides read TGTGCCAGCGATTTGGGACTAGCGGGGTGGGGCTCCTACGAGCAGTACGTC.

V and J are TRBV28 and TRBJ2-7, with D possibly TRBD1 on 6 matching bases. The V gene's germline CDR1 is MDHEN and CDR2 SYDVKM. The V and J ends lost 3 bases and 3 bases respectively, with 18 bases between them. The CDR3 consists of 16 residues. The CDR3, as DNA: TGTGCCAGCAGTTTTTCGTTCCAGGACAGACACTACGAGCAGTACTTC. Translated: CASSFSFQDRHYEQYF.